This T cell receptor (beta chain) was sequenced for a study of blood T cell repertoires in COVID-19. The method was immunoSEQ multiplex PCR; TCRdb's version includes in-frame clones alone and lacks a portion of them. In the table there are 80,000 to 100,000 clones, approximately 90% of which are singletons. The ends lost 3 bases at V and 0 bases at J; junction bases unmatched: 3. CDR1 is MRHNA and CDR2 is SNTAGT in the germline V gene. The CDR3 consists of 15 residues. This rearrangement joins TRBV6-4 to TRBJ2-3, with 7 nucleotides matching TRBD1. Material for sequencing was peripheral blood. This receptor was obtained from a human donor with active COVID-19. The donor label of this sample is uncertain. Here the CDR3 reads CASSEGGSSTDTQYF. CDR3 nucleotides: TGTGCCAGCAGTGAAGGGGGCTCTAGCACAGATACGCAGTATTTT.